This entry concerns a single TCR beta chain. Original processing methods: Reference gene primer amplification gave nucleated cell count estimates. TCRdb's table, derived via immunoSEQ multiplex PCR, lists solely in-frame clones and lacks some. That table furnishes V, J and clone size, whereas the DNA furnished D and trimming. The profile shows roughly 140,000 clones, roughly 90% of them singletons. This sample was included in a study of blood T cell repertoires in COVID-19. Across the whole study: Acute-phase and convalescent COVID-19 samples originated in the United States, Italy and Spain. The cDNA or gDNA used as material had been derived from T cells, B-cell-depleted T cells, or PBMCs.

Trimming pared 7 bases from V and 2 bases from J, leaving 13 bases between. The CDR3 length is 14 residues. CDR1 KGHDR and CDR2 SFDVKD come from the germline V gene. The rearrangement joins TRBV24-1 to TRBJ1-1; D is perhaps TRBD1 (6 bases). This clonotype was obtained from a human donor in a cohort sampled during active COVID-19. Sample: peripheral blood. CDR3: CATSRTGPNTEAFF. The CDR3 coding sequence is TGTGCCACCAGCAGAACAGGGCCCAACACTGAAGCTTTCTTT.